This TCR beta chain came from a study of cytomegalovirus exposure and HLA in healthy donors. Broader study findings: Relative to equally common others, HLA-associated TCR beta chains showed greater clonal expansion in a later analysis. Segments of the TCR beta V type were, in most cases, productive about 87% or about 30% of the time in an earlier analysis.

The donors (healthy individuals) were bone marrow donors. Details on this clone: Its target is not known.

In the PCR, 60 Vbeta and 13 Jbeta primers were used. Libraries were prepared by immunoSEQ multiplex PCR; TCRdb keeps only in-frame clonotypes and omits some of them. The table shows 120,000 to 150,000 clones, with about four fifths occurring only once. Germline V lookup: CDR1 SGHNT, CDR2 YENEEA. Between the trimmed V and J ends, which lost 5 bases and 4 bases, there was a span of 14 bases. This CDR3 contains 14 residues. The V and J genes are TRBV11-3 and TRBJ1-2; D is uncertain. The clonotype was recovered from a male donor in good health and CMV-seronegative. Sequenced sample: PBMCs. The CDR3, as DNA: TGTGCCAGCAGCAAAAATCCAGCGATCTATGGCTACACCTTC. As protein: CASSKNPAIYGYTF.